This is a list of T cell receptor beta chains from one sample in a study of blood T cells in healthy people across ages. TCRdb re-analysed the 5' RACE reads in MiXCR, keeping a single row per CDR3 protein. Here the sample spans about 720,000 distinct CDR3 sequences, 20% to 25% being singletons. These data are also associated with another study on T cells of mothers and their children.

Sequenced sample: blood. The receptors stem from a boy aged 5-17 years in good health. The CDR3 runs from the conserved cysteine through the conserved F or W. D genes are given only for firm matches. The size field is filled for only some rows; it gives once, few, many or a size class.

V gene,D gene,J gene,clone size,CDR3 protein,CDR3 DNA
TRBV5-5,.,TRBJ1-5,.,CASSLWGPTGNQPQHF,TGTGCCAGCAGCTTGTGGGGCCCGACGGGCAATCAGCCCCAGCATTTT
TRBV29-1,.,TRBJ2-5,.,CSAAVGGETQYF,TGCAGCGCGGCTGTAGGCGGGGAGACCCAGTACTTC
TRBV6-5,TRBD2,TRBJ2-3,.,CASRSSGVTDTQYF,TGTGCCAGCAGGTCGAGCGGGGTCACAGATACGCAGTATTTT
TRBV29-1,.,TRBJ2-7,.,CSVKWASYEQYF,TGCAGCGTTAAGTGGGCCTCCTACGAGCAGTACTTC
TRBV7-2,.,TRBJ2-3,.,CASSLGQGPSSTDTQYF,TGTGCCAGCAGCTTAGGTCAGGGGCCTTCTAGCACAGATACGCAGTATTTT
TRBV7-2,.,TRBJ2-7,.,CASSLVAGSEQYF,TGTGCCAGCAGCTTAGTGGCGGGGTCCGAGCAGTACTTC
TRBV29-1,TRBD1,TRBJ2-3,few,CSAKGQGSTDTQYF,TGCAGCGCAAAAGGACAGGGGAGCACAGATACGCAGTATTTT
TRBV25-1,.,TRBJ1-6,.,CASSDDQGVTPLHF,TGTGCCAGCAGTGACGATCAGGGAGTGACACCCCTCCACTTT
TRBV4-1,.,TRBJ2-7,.,CASSQDSTGTGNEQYF,TGCGCCAGCAGCCAAGACTCGACGGGGACGGGTAACGAGCAGTACTTC
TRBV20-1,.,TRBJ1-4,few,CSARDGTTNEELFF,TGCAGTGCTAGGGACGGCACAACTAATGAAGAACTGTTTTTT
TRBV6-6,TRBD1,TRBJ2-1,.,CASSYPGGTGMNEQFF,TGTGCCAGCAGTTACCCAGGAGGGACAGGGATGAATGAGCAGTTCTTC
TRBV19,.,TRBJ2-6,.,CASSGGGANVLTF,TGTGCCAGTTCGGGTGGTGGGGCCAACGTCCTGACTTTC
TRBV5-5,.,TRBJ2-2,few,CASSLGLANTGELFF,TGTGCCAGCAGCTTGGGACTAGCGAACACCGGGGAGCTGTTTTTT
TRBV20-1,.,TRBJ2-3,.,CSAPRENTDTQYF,TGCAGTGCTCCCCGGGAGAACACAGATACGCAGTATTTT
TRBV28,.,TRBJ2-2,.,CASSPFAGSRELFF,TGTGCCAGCAGCCCCTTTGCGGGCAGTCGTGAGCTGTTTTTT
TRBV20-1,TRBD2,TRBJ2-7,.,CSARDGTTLREQYF,TGCAGTGCTAGAGACGGGACTACCCTTCGCGAGCAGTACTTC
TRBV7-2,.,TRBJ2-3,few,CASSLQGPSTDTQYF,TGCGCCAGCAGCTTGCAGGGGCCCAGCACAGATACGCAGTATTTT
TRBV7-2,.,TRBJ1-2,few,CASSQTRYYGYTF,TGTGCCAGCAGCCAGACACGGTACTATGGCTACACCTTC
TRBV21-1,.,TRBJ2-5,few,CASSKAPGSGETQYF,TGTGCCAGCAGCAAAGCGCCAGGGTCGGGAGAGACCCAGTACTTC
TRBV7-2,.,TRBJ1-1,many,CASSPTRGDTEAFF,TGTGCCAGCAGTCCGACCCGGGGCGACACTGAAGCTTTCTTT
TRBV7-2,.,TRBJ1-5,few,CASSLTHRDQPQHF,TGTGCCAGCAGCTTGACCCACAGGGATCAGCCCCAGCATTTT
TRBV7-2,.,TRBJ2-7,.,CASSESGKALGEQYF,TGTGCCAGCAGCGAATCAGGGAAGGCCCTTGGCGAGCAGTACTTC
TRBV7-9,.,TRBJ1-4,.,CASSSPPNEKLFF,TGTGCCAGCAGCAGCCCCCCTAATGAAAAACTGTTTTTT
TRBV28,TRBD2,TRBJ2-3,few,CASSQTSGGLDTQYF,TGTGCCAGCAGTCAGACTAGCGGGGGGTTGGATACGCAGTATTTT
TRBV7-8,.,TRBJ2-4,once,CASSLAPGTEYF,TGTGCCAGCAGCTTAGCGCCCGGGACGGAGTACTTC
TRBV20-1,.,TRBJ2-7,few,CSARALTSDSAYEQYF,TGCAGTGCTAGAGCCCTTACTTCGGACAGTGCCTACGAGCAGTACTTC
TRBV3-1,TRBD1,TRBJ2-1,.,CASSQGTGRKIGDNEQFF,TGTGCCAGCAGCCAAGGGACAGGGCGCAAAATAGGGGACAATGAGCAGTTCTTC
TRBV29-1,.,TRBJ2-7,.,CSVLGQGYYEQYF,TGCAGCGTTCTGGGGCAGGGATATTACGAGCAGTACTTC
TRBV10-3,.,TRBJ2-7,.,CAISESGGGGEQYF,TGTGCCATCAGTGAGTCAGGTGGAGGGGGCGAGCAGTACTTC
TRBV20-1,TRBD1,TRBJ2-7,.,CSASPGTGGTFYPYEQYF,TGCAGTGCCTCCCCCGGGACAGGGGGCACCTTCTATCCCTACGAGCAGTACTTC
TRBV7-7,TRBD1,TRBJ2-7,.,CASSLSGTGGEQYF,TGTGCTAGCAGCCTCTCCGGGACAGGGGGCGAGCAGTACTTC
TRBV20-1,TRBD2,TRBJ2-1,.,CSARGGRARGQFF,TGCAGTGCTCGGGGCGGGAGGGCGCGCGGGCAGTTCTTC